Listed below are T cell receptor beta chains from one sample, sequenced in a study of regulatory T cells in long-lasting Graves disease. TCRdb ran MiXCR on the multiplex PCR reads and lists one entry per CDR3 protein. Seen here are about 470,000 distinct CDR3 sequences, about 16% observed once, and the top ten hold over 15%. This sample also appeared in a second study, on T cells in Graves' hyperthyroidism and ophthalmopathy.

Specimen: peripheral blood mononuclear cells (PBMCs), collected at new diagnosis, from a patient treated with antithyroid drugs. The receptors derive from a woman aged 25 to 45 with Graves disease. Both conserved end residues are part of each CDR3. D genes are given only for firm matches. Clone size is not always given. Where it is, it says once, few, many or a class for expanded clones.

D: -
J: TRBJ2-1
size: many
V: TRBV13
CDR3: CASSFQAAYNEQFF
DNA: TGTGCCAGCAGCTTTCAAGCGGCCTACAATGAGCAGTTCTTC

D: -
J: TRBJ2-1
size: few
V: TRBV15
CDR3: CATSRWDEQFF
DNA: TGTGCCACCAGCAGGTGGGATGAGCAGTTCTTC

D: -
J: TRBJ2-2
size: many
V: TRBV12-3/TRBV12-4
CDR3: CASSSVGTGELFF
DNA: TGTGCCAGCAGTTCCGTAGGCACCGGGGAGCTGTTTTTT

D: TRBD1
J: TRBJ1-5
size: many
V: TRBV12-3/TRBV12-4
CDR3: CASSEDRANQPQHF
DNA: TGTGCCAGCAGCGAAGACAGGGCCAATCAGCCCCAGCATTTT

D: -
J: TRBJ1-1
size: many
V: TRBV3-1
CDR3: CASSQGDRVRAFF
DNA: TGTGCCAGCAGCCAAGGGGATAGGGTCAGGGCTTTCTTT

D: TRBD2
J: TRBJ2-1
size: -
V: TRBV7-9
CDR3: CASSSGLAGMLRNEQFF
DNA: TGTGCCAGCAGCTCGGGACTAGCGGGCATGCTTCGCAATGAGCAGTTCTTC

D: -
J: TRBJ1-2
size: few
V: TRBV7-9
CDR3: CASTRGARYGYTF
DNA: TGTGCCAGCACCCGGGGGGCGAGGTATGGCTACACCTTC

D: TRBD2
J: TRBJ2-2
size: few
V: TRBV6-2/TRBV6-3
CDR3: CASSRTSGTTGELLF
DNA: TGTGCCAGCAGTCGGACTAGCGGGACCACCGGGGAGCTGCTTTTT

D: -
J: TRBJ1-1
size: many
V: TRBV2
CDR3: CATPPTEAFF
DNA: TGTGCCACCCCTCCCACTGAAGCTTTCTTT

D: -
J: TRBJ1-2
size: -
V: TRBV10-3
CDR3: CATTGTPNPYGYTF
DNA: TGTGCCACAACCGGGACACCTAACCCCTATGGCTACACCTTC

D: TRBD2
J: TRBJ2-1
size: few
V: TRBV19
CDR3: CASSIDPSGGRGAEQFF
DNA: TGTGCCAGTAGTATAGATCCGTCTGGCGGGAGGGGTGCTGAGCAGTTCTTC

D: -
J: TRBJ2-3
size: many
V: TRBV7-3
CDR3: CASSLFSGSGDTQYF
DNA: TGTGCCAGCAGCTTATTTAGCGGTTCTGGAGATACGCAGTATTTT

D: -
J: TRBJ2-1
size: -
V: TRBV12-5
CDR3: CASGLPGNEQFF
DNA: TGTGCTAGTGGTCTACCAGGGAATGAGCAGTTCTTC

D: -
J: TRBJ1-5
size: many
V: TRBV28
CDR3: CASSTPGRGNRPQHF
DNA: TGTGCCAGCAGTACTCCCGGACGGGGGAATCGGCCCCAGCATTTT

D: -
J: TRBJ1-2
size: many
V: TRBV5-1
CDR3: CASRDQTNYGYTF
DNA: TGCGCCAGCAGGGACCAGACTAACTATGGCTACACCTTC

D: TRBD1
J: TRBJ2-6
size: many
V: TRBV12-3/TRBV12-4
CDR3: CASSLTGNAGANVLTF
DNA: TGTGCCAGCAGCCTGACAGGGAACGCTGGGGCCAACGTCCTGACTTTC

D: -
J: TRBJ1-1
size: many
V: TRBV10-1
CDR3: CASSESLVRSGTEAFF
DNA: TGCGCCAGCAGTGAGTCGTTGGTAAGGTCGGGTACTGAAGCTTTCTTT

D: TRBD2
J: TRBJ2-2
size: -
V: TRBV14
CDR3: CASSRWGRASTGELFF
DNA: TGTGCCAGCAGCCGTTGGGGGAGGGCCTCCACCGGGGAGCTGTTTTTT

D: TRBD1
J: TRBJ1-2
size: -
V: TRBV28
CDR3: CASSDRQGGSYGYTF
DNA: TGTGCCAGCAGTGACCGACAGGGAGGTAGCTATGGCTACACCTTC

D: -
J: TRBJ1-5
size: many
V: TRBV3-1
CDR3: CASSQGSRGSNQPQHF
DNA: TGTGCCAGCAGCCAAGGATCCAGAGGTAGCAATCAGCCCCAGCATTTT

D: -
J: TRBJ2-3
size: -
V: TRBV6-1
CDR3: CASRDSLTDTQYF
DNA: TGTGCCAGCAGGGACTCCCTCACAGATACGCAGTATTTT

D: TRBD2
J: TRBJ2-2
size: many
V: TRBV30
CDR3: CAWISSGSGSGELFF
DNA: TGTGCCTGGATTTCCAGCGGGAGTGGTTCCGGGGAGCTGTTTTTT

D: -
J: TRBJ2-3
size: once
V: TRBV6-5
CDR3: CASSYLSGDSTDTQYF
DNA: TGTGCCAGCAGTTACCTATCCGGGGACTCTACAGATACGCAGTATTTT

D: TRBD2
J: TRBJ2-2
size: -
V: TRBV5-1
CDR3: CASSFAGTSGTGELFF
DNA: TGCGCCAGCAGCTTTGCCGGGACTAGCGGAACCGGGGAGCTGTTTTTT